These 25 T cell receptor beta chains were sequenced from one sample in a study of T-cell memory formation after mild COVID-19. In TCRdb, the 5' RACE reads were re-called with MiXCR into one record per CDR3 protein. Of 350,000 to 450,000 distinct CDR3 sequences in the sample, approximately 27% were seen once. Sequences were obtained from PBMCs or a T cell subset sorted from them (not recorded which). The source is an adult woman who had mild COVID-19 (a few samples of this study predate the infection). Cell type and time point are not known.

This clonotype came up many times. V usage is TRBV10-3 and J usage is TRBJ1-1; 8 bases line up with TRBD1. There are 14 residues in the CDR3. J lost 3 bases, V lost 6 bases, and 6 bases had no gene match. Germline V gene data show CDR1 as ENHRY and CDR2 as SYGVKD. CDR3 nucleotide sequence: TGTGCCATCAGCCGGCAGGGGGCGGACACTGAAGCTTTCTTT. It encodes CAISRQGADTEAFF.

The gene calls are TRBV7-8 and TRBJ2-2; D remains unclear. From germline, CDR1 is SGHVS and CDR2 FQNEAQ. This CDR3 contains 11 residues. V was trimmed by 10 bases and J by 3 bases, leaving 6 bases between them. The DNA for the CDR3 is TGTGCCACCCAATACACCGGGGAGCTGTTTTTT. Amino acid sequence: CATQYTGELFF.

This clonotype was seen once. As DNA, the CDR3 is TGTGCCAGTAGTATAGATCAACGGTCCTTCTATGGCTACACCTTC. It encodes CASSIDQRSFYGYTF. The rearrangement links TRBV19 to TRBJ1-2, with D unresolved. The ends were cut back, 0 bases at V and 4 bases at J, with 12 bases in the middle. Germline loops: CDR1 LNHDA, CDR2 SQIVND (reference sequence). CDR3 length equals 15 residues.

This clonotype was detected only a few times. The J gene is TRBJ2-5, the V gene TRBV6-5; 8 positions match TRBD2. The germline V gene has CDR1 MNHEY and CDR2 SVGAGI. The CDR3 has 16 residues. The junction had 10 bases not matched to a gene; V was cut back by 5 bases and J by 2 bases. CDR3 sequence: CASSPWNSGEQETQYF. For the CDR3, the DNA is TGTGCCAGCAGTCCATGGAATAGCGGGGAACAAGAGACCCAGTACTTC.

This clonotype was seen a few times. The chain is built from TRBV23-1 and TRBJ1-5; D remains unclear. TRBV23-1 qualifies as an ORF whose function is uncertain. This CDR3 comprises 14 residues. V lost 7 bases, J lost 6 bases, and 16 bases lay in between. The CDR3 region is CASMPWGVGQPQHF. CDR3 coding DNA: TGCGCCAGCATGCCGTGGGGAGTTGGTCAGCCCCAGCATTTT.

V gene TRBV4-2 combines with J gene TRBJ2-7, with no clear D. Germline V gene lookup returns CDR1 LGHNA and CDR2 YNFKEQ. V lost 4 bases, J lost 2 bases, and 12 bases lay in between. The CDR3 contains 14 residues. The CDR3 nucleotides read TGTGCCAGCAGCCCCTACGGCGGCACCTACGAGCAGTACTTC. The encoded protein is CASSPYGGTYEQYF.

This clonotype was picked up a small number of times. This chain uses TRBV24-1 with TRBJ1-4, with unresolved D. Between the trimmed V and J ends, which lost 7 bases and 5 bases, there was a span of 7 bases. This CDR3 spans 12 amino acids. Germline lookup yields CDR1 KGHDR and CDR2 SFDVKD. The CDR3 nucleotides read TGTGCCACCAGAGGCCTAAATGAAAAACTGTTTTTT. Translating gives CATRGLNEKLFF.

In the case of this clonotype: A junction boundary mismatches the germline segment, possibly from a read error. The chain recombines TRBV7-2 with TRBJ2-4; TRBD2 might be the D (6 bases). Germline loops: CDR1 SGHTA, CDR2 FQGNSA. The CDR3 sequence is 16 residues long. CDR3 sequence reads: CASSSPSGVAKNIQYF. In nucleotides, the CDR3 is TGTGCAAGCAGCTCACCCTCGGGGGTAGCCAAAAACATTCAGTACTTC. The complete variable domain, with remaining parts taken from reference TRBV7-2 and TRBJ2-4, reads GAGVSQSPSNKVTEKGKDVELRCDPISGHTALYWYRQSLGQGLEFLIYFQGNSAPDKSGLPSDRFSAERTGGSVSTLTIQRTQQEDSAVYLCASSSPSGVAKNIQYFGAGTRLSVL.

The chain recombines TRBV6-2 or TRBV6-3 with TRBJ2-7, with 7 bases lining up with TRBD1. The CDR3 sequence is 15 residues long. J was trimmed by 4 bases and V by 2 bases; bases with no gene match: 8. Germline V gene sequence: CDR1 MNHEY, CDR2 SVGEGT. The CDR3 DNA follows: TGTGCCAGCAGTTACGGGACAGCCGGCCTATACGAGCAGTACTTC. This sequence encodes CASSYGTAGLYEQYF.

This rearrangement joins TRBV28 to TRBJ2-6; TRBD1 might be the D (5 bases). With 3 bases removed from V and 3 bases from J, the gap between germline ends came to 12 bases. Germline V gene lookup returns CDR1 MDHEN and CDR2 SYDVKM. The CDR3 covers 16 residues. For the CDR3, the DNA is TGTGCCAGCAGTTTTGAAGGGGTAAATGGGGCCAACGTCCTGACTTTC. It yields the protein CASSFEGVNGANVLTF. The full variable domain, in which reference TRBV28 and TRBJ2-6 provide the parts outside the CDR3, is DVKVTQSSRYLVKRTGEKVFLECVQDMDHENMFWYRQDPGLGLRLIYFSYDVKMKEKGDIPEGYSVSREKKERFSLILESASTNQTSMYLCASSFEGVNGANVLTFGAGSRLTVL.

In this sample, this clonotype turned up a few times. Here the CDR3 reads CASSLGSRFVYEQYF. CDR3 nucleotides: TGTGCCAGCAGCTTGGGTTCGCGGTTCGTCTACGAGCAGTACTTC. The V call is TRBV5-6, the J call TRBJ2-7; D gene uncertain. The CDR3 length is 15 residues. Germline V lookup: CDR1 SGHDT, CDR2 YYEEEE. V lost 0 bases and J lost 3, with 13 bases in between.

This clonotype was counted a few times. The chain joins TRBV13 to TRBJ2-7; 7 bases are a match to TRBD2. CDR3 size: 15 residues. J lost 4 bases, V lost 5 bases, and 11 bases had no gene match. The germline CDR1 and CDR2 sequences are PRHDT and FYEKMQ (reference sequence). Written as DNA, the CDR3 is TGTGCCAGCAGCCCTGCCCGGACTAGGGCTTACGAGCAGTACTTC. As protein: CASSPARTRAYEQYF.

This clonotype was recorded only once. The chain joins TRBV7-9 to TRBJ2-3; 8 nucleotides agree with TRBD2. Germline V lookup: CDR1 SEHNR, CDR2 FQNEAQ (reference sequence). The CDR3 runs to 18 residues. V lost 0 bases to trimming and J lost 0 bases; unmatched junction nucleotides: 8. The CDR3 spells CASSLATVAGSSTDTQYF. The CDR3 DNA reads as TGTGCCAGCAGCTTAGCCACCGTAGCGGGGTCTAGCACAGATACGCAGTATTTT.

The rearrangement links TRBV20-1 to TRBJ2-3, with 10 positions matching TRBD2. The V and J ends lost 3 bases and 0 bases, in that order; junction bases with no gene match: 3. This CDR3 has 15 residues. Germline CDR1 DFQATT, CDR2 SNEGSKA (reference sequence). CDR3 nucleotide sequence: TGCAGTGCTAGTACTAGCGGGACGAGCACAGATACGCAGTATTTT. Protein product: CSASTSGTSTDTQYF.

This chain connects TRBV6-2 or TRBV6-3 to TRBJ2-3; TRBD2 matches at 15 bases. The length of the CDR3 is 17 residues. Germline V gene data show CDR1 as MNHEY and CDR2 as SVGEGT. After removal of 8 bases from V and 3 bases from J, the junction contained 9 bases not matched to a gene. Here the CDR3 reads CASALTGTSGRTDTQYF. CDR3 DNA: TGTGCCAGCGCCTTGACCGGGACTAGCGGGAGGACAGATACGCAGTATTTT.

The chain couples TRBV29-1 to TRBJ2-7; TRBD2 agrees at 8 bases. This CDR3 spans 15 amino acids. Germline V gene lookup returns CDR1 SQVTM and CDR2 ANQGSEA. The ends lost 5 bases at V and 0 bases at J; junction bases unmatched: 9. This CDR3 reads CSVSFGGRSSYEQYF. CDR3 bases: TGCAGCGTTTCCTTTGGCGGGAGGAGCTCCTACGAGCAGTACTTC.

The V and J genes are TRBV7-6 and TRBJ1-4; D perhaps matches TRBD1 (5 bases). Germline CDR1 is SGHVS and CDR2 is FNYEAQ. The length of the CDR3 is 14 residues. V gave up 2 bases and J gave up 8 bases, with 12 bases separating them. The CDR3 nucleotides are TGTGCCAGCAGCTTACAGGGAAATTGGGAAAAACTGTTTTTT. Translating gives CASSLQGNWEKLFF. The variable domain in full, completed from reference TRBV7-6 and TRBJ1-4, reads GAGVSQSPRYKVTKRGQDVALRCDPISGHVSLYWYRQALGQGPEFLTYFNYEAQQDKSGLPNDRFSAERPEGSISTLTIQRTEQRDSAMYRCASSLQGNWEKLFFGSGTQLSVL.

This sequence joins TRBV19 and TRBJ1-1, with D unclear. This CDR3 region has 12 residues. V lost 1 base, J lost 8 bases, and 8 bases lay in between. Germline values: CDR1 LNHDA, CDR2 SQIVND (reference sequence). CDR3 DNA sequence: TGTGCCAGTAGTATAGGGGGAAGCGAAGCTTTCTTT. Amino acids: CASSIGGSEAFF.

J is TRBJ2-7 and V is TRBV20-1; no clear D. Germline V gene lookup returns CDR1 DFQATT and CDR2 SNEGSKA (reference sequence). The CDR3 is made up of 13 amino acids. The V gene lost 0 bases and the J gene lost 0 bases, with 6 bases spanning the gap. The CDR3 reads CSAREQSSYEQYF. The DNA of the CDR3 is TGCAGTGCTAGAGAACAGAGCTCCTACGAGCAGTACTTC.

The chain couples TRBV6-5 to TRBJ2-7; 7 bases line up with TRBD1. The V and J ends lost 5 bases and 2 bases, in that order; junction bases with no gene match: 9. The CDR3 runs 15 residues. Germline V lookup: CDR1 MNHEY, CDR2 SVGAGI. This CDR3 reads CASSQSYGQAYEQYF. CDR3 DNA sequence: TGTGCCAGCAGTCAATCGTACGGACAGGCCTACGAGCAGTACTTC.

In its sample, this clonotype was seen a few times. The V and J genes are TRBV7-9 and TRBJ2-7; no clear D. CDR3 length: 12 residues. The ends were cut back, 2 bases at V and 3 bases at J, with 5 bases in the middle. Germline CDR1 reads SEHNR; CDR2 reads FQNEAQ (reference sequence). CDR3 in amino acids: CASSLMVYEQYF. CDR3 nucleotide sequence: TGTGCCAGCAGCTTAATGGTCTACGAGCAGTACTTC.

The V and J genes are TRBV6-5 and TRBJ1-1, with D possibly matching TRBD1 (5 bases). The CDR3 has 16 amino acids. V shed 2 bases and J shed 1 base, with 14 bases lying between them. From germline, CDR1 is MNHEY and CDR2 SVGAGI. The CDR3 here is CASSYTAGRGNTEAFF. The CDR3 DNA reads as TGTGCCAGCAGTTACACGGCAGGGCGGGGGAACACTGAAGCTTTCTTT.

V is TRBV5-5 and J is TRBJ1-5; a weak D match, TRBD1 (5 bases). Germline loops: CDR1 SGHKS, CDR2 YYEKEE (reference sequence). CDR3 size: 13 residues. Trimming removed 0 bases at V and 6 bases at J, with 7 bases between. This chain's CDR3 is CASSLVRGQPQHF. The CDR3, as DNA: TGTGCCAGCAGCTTGGTTAGGGGTCAGCCCCAGCATTTT. Drawing the rest from reference TRBV5-5 and TRBJ1-5, the complete variable domain is DAGVTQSPTHLIKTRGQQVTLRCSPISGHKSVSWYQQVLGQGPQFIFQYYEKEERGRGNFPDRFSARQFPNYSSELNVNALLLGDSALYLCASSLVRGQPQHFGDGTRLSIL.

The gene calls are TRBV29-1 and TRBJ1-4; D not resolved. Trimming removed 1 base from V and 3 bases from J, with 12 bases in between. The CDR3 sequence is 15 residues long. Germline lookup yields CDR1 SQVTM and CDR2 ANQGSEA. CDR3 residues: CSVEGEDGPNEKLFF. Here the CDR3 DNA reads TGCAGCGTTGAAGGCGAGGACGGACCTAATGAAAAACTGTTTTTT.

The rearrangement joins TRBV24-1 to TRBJ1-2; 8 bases line up with TRBD1. CDR1 is KGHDR and CDR2 is SFDVKD in the germline V gene. This CDR3 spans 16 amino acids. V was clipped by 5 bases and J by 5 bases; unmatched bases: 12. CDR3 nucleotide sequence: TGTGCCACCAGTGCGAACGCAGGGGGCAGGTCTTATGGCTACACCTTC. Encoded protein: CATSANAGGRSYGYTF.